This T cell receptor beta chain was documented in a study of T cell responses to AZD1222 COVID-19 vaccine (dated by TCRdb to the early 2020s). Background for the entire study: AZD1222 recipients with second doses at about 4 weeks or about 12 weeks were pooled, because spike-specific TCR depth and breadth did not differ between schedules. A total of more than 230 trial participants underwent TCR sequencing, of whom around 200 received two doses of AZD1222 and 26 received two doses of the MenACWY control vaccine. Enrollment into the trials was organized by age into subgroups of 18-55, 56-69 and 70-plus years, and those subgroups contained roughly 140, 27 and 60 TCR-sequenced participants, respectively. General study outcomes and caveats: CD4 TCRs associated with the vaccine covered the entire spike protein, and the dominant responses were in regions 160-218 and 743-854. In the small 56-69-year group, the increase in depth fell short of significance, most likely because of low power. Because no day 14 peak-response samples were available, the repertoires could be characterized only after the peak T cell response. Most participants were white British and females outnumbered males, and the authors suggested that clonal diversity may have been underestimated. Conclusions about previously exposed vaccinees were limited because only six AZD1222 recipients were SARS-CoV-2 seropositive at baseline. A significant rise in spike-specific TCR breadth and depth was observed after two AZD1222 doses relative to day 0 and relative to MenACWY recipients. Reportedly, close to half of the unique spike-specific TCRs recognized epitopes lying outside the regions that are mutated in the B.1.351 and B.1.1.7 variants.

According to the germline V gene, CDR1 reads SGHTA and CDR2 reads FQGNSA. Including the terminal cysteine and phenylalanine, the CDR3 comprises 13 residues. Only the CDR3 portion is preserved as DNA: 39 bases, with reading frame beginning at the first base. The germline ends are 10 bases apart after V is trimmed by 5 bases and J by 2 bases. For this clone: The specificity of this receptor is unknown. Base qualities are not recorded, but no much larger clone differs from it by a single base.

According to the study, the label for this sample's time point signals: baseline before first vaccination. Vaccinee samples were obtained from the UK trials COV001 and COV002, which included a single-blind randomized controlled phase 2/3 trial of AZD1222 (ChAdOx1 nCoV-19) in healthy adults. For TCRbeta chain sequencing, PBMC samples were collected from trial participants at day 0 and at day 28 after the second dose. The CDR3 regions of human TCRbeta chains were analyzed by immunosequencing. The authors' analysis ran thus. TCRs in the repertoires were matched against a reference library of SARS-CoV-2-specific TCRs that had been generated with the MIRA antigen-specificity platform. Breadth was defined as the fraction of unique TCRs that were SARS-CoV-2-associated, and depth was defined as the fraction of total T cells that were SARS-CoV-2-associated. Each spike-specific TCR was assigned to its reactive spike region and to a CD4 or CD8 class using the MIRA data. Log10-transformed breadth and depth values were compared by one-way ANOVA with Sidak's multiple comparisons tests. TCRdb limited this immuneACCESS table to in-frame rearrangements with V and J called. A share of clones is missing; checked studies link under half to unresolved V genes, and the rest is unexplained. V, J and clone size are those of that table, while D and trimming were read from the DNA. The sample table records some 150,000 clones; 90% of these occur just once. Approximately 1.8% of the sample is held by the ten biggest clonotypes.

Material: peripheral blood, obtained on day 0 of AZD1222 vaccination. This sequence was found in an adult in good health. The chain is encoded by TRBV7-2 joined to TRBJ2-7; TRBD1 might be the D gene, on 5 matching bases. The CDR3: CASSNRTPYEQYF. The sequenced DNA is TGTGCCAGCAGCAACAGGACCCCCTACGAGCAGTACTTC.